Each of the 31 T cell receptor beta chains below was sequenced from the same sample in a study of cytomegalovirus exposure and HLA in healthy donors. The PCR contained 60 Vbeta and 13 Jbeta primers. Profiled with immunoSEQ multiplex PCR; TCRdb holds only in-frame clones, not every one. The table shows 100,000 to 150,000 clones, with 65% to 80% occurring only once. Sequencing was done on a sample of PBMCs. These receptors were taken from a male donor in good health and CMV-seropositive.

The CDR3 loop reads CASSQLPSDEQFF. The CDR3 DNA follows: TGCGCCAGCAGCCAGCTCCCCAGCGATGAGCAGTTCTTC. J is TRBJ2-1 and V is TRBV4-1; D not certain. Between the trimmed V and J ends, which lost 3 bases and 8 bases, there was a span of 11 bases. The length of the CDR3 is 13 residues. Germline V CDR1 and CDR2: MGHRA, YSYEKL.

This chain joins TRBV7-8 and TRBJ2-1; 7 bases are a match to TRBD2. Losses at the gene ends were 5 bases for V and 2 bases for J; bases not matched to a gene: 6. This CDR3 contains 15 residues. Germline V CDR1 and CDR2: SGHVS, FQNEAQ. Here the CDR3 reads CASSRLAGAYNEQFF. The CDR3 DNA reads as TGTGCCAGCAGCCGGTTGGCGGGGGCCTACAATGAGCAGTTCTTC.

This rearrangement joins TRBV10-3 to TRBJ2-1; D gene uncertain. In germline, CDR1 is ENHRY, CDR2 SYGVKD. The CDR3 totals 14 residues. Trimming pared 0 bases from V and 6 bases from J, leaving 9 bases between. The CDR3 coding sequence is TGTGCCATCAGTGAGTCCGGTCTGTTCAATGAGCAGTTCTTC. Translated: CAISESGLFNEQFF.

The gene calls are TRBV28 and TRBJ1-1, with D possibly TRBD1 on 6 matching bases. This CDR3 is built from 12 residues. V was pared by 4 bases and J by 11 bases, with 14 bases between. From germline, CDR1 is MDHEN and CDR2 SYDVKM. The CDR3 here is CASSYRAPSAFF. The CDR3 bases are TGTGCCAGCAGTTACAGGGCTCCAAGTGCTTTCTTT.

The genes are TRBV29-1 and TRBJ2-5, with D perhaps TRBD2 (6 bases). CDR1 is SQVTM and CDR2 is ANQGSEA in the germline V gene. V was trimmed by 6 bases and J by 2 bases, leaving 13 bases between them. The CDR3 extends over 13 amino acids. The CDR3 DNA follows: TGCAGCGTGGAGGGGAAGAGACAAGAGACCCAGTACTTC. Protein product: CSVEGKRQETQYF.

CDR3 sequence: CASSLEQGVSPLHF. CDR3 bases: TGCGCCAGCAGCTTGGAGCAGGGGGTTTCACCCCTCCACTTT. The gene calls are TRBV5-1 and TRBJ1-6; 7 bases match TRBD1. Germline CDR1 SGHRS, CDR2 YFSETQ. This CDR3 is built from 14 residues. The ends lost 0 bases at V and 9 bases at J; junction bases unmatched: 3. The full variable domain, in which reference TRBV5-1 and TRBJ1-6 provide the parts outside the CDR3, is KAGVTQTPRYLIKTRGQQVTLSCSPISGHRSVSWYQQTPGQGLQFLFEYFSETQRNKGNFPGRFSGRQFSNSRSEMNVSTLELGDSALYLCASSLEQGVSPLHFGNGTRLTVT.

V usage is TRBV11-3 and J usage is TRBJ2-2; the match to TRBD2 covers 7 bases. Trimming took 5 bases from V and 4 from J; bases not matched to a gene: 7. The CDR3 totals 15 residues. The germline V gene has CDR1 SGHNT and CDR2 YENEEA. CDR3 sequence: CASSLGGGVTGELFF. DNA for the CDR3: TGTGCCAGCAGCCTGGGGGGAGGGGTCACCGGGGAGCTGTTTTTT.

This clone occurred a few times. J is TRBJ2-5 and V is TRBV11-2; no firm D call. The DNA end lines up better with TRBJ2-7; the J call may be wrong. CDR1 and CDR2 (germline): SGHAT, FQNNGV. The CDR3 totals 13 residues. The CDR3 DNA reads as TGTGCCAGCAGCTCCGGACCAGACTACGAGCAGTACTTC. Translating gives CASSSGPDYEQYF.

A single count supports this clone. This chain joins TRBV30 and TRBJ2-7; D is perhaps TRBD2 (7 bases). Trimming shortened V by 3 bases and J by 0 bases, and 12 bases separated the two germline ends. The V gene's germline CDR1 is GTSNPN and CDR2 SVGIG (reference sequence). The CDR3 length is 14 residues. This chain's CDR3 is CAWRGGGPSYEQYF. CDR3 coding DNA: TGTGCCTGGAGAGGCGGGGGCCCCTCCTACGAGCAGTACTTC.

This chain links TRBV18 with TRBJ1-2; 8 positions agree with TRBD1. CDR3 length: 17 residues. The germline CDR1 and CDR2 sequences are KGHSH and LQKENI. Trimming at V came to 3 bases and at J to 6 bases, leaving 15 bases not matched to a gene. As DNA, the CDR3 is TGTGCCAGCTCACCTAAGACAGGGGTTCACCTCGTGGATGGCTACACCTTC. Translation: CASSPKTGVHLVDGYTF.

The chain has TRBV5-1 and TRBJ1-4, with D hard to call. This CDR3 has 17 residues. V dropped 0 bases and J dropped 3 bases, with 15 bases sitting between them. Germline CDR1 reads SGHRS; CDR2 reads YFSETQ. The CDR3 DNA follows: TGCGCCAGCAGCTTGGACGCCTCCGGAGGACCTAATGAAAAACTGTTTTTT. This codes for CASSLDASGGPNEKLFF.

V is TRBV7-8 and J is TRBJ1-5; 8 bases fit TRBD1. This CDR3 has 15 amino acids. The germline CDR1 and CDR2 sequences are SGHVS and FQNEAQ. The V segment lost 4 bases and the J segment 6 bases; nucleotides outside the gene matches: 8. CDR3 residues: CASSSLRQGSQPQHF. CDR3 nucleotide sequence: TGTGCCAGCAGCTCGCTTCGACAGGGGAGTCAGCCCCAGCATTTT.

This clone was seen more than once but under ten times. The chain carries TRBV5-5 and TRBJ2-5, with D possibly matching TRBD2 (5 bases). The DNA end is a closer match to TRBJ2-7, so the J assignment may be wrong. Germline lookup yields CDR1 SGHKS and CDR2 YYEKEE (reference sequence). The CDR3 length is 14 residues. This CDR3 reads CASSLARDLGEQYF. Here the CDR3 DNA reads TGTGCCAGCAGCTTGGCCCGGGATTTGGGCGAGCAGTACTTC.

Remarks on this clone: This same CDR3 is encoded by further DNA sequences in the sample. V is TRBV28 and J is TRBJ2-1; 10 positions match TRBD2. The CDR3 contains 16 residues. Unmatched junction bases numbered 5, after V lost 5 bases and J lost 1 base. Germline loops: CDR1 MDHEN, CDR2 SYDVKM. CDR3 in DNA: TGTGCCAGCAGTCCTCTAGCGGGAGCGTCCTACAATGAGCAGTTCTTC. Its translation is CASSPLAGASYNEQFF.

The chain combines TRBV5-1 with TRBJ2-7; 12 bases are a match to TRBD2. V shed 4 bases and J 2 bases; nucleotides not matched to a gene: 1. CDR3 size: 14 residues. CDR1 SGHRS and CDR2 YFSETQ come from the germline V gene. The CDR3 reads CASSTSGGTYEQYF. CDR3 in DNA: TGCGCCAGCAGCACTAGCGGGGGGACCTACGAGCAGTACTTC.

The gene calls are TRBV5-1 and TRBJ2-7, with a tentative D call TRBD2 (5 bases). The germline V gene has CDR1 SGHRS and CDR2 YFSETQ. With 3 bases removed from V and 2 bases from J, the gap between germline ends came to 9 bases. CDR3 length: 13 amino acids. CDR3 loop: CASSWAGPYEQYF. CDR3 sequence (DNA): TGCGCCAGCAGCTGGGCGGGCCCCTACGAGCAGTACTTC.

The CDR3 here is CASSIQGSGETQYF. CDR3 coding DNA: TGTGCCAGTAGTATACAGGGGTCTGGAGAGACCCAGTACTTC. The chain joins TRBV19 to TRBJ2-5; perhaps TRBD1 as D (6 bases). Germline CDR1 and CDR2: LNHDA and SQIVND (reference sequence). Trimming cost V 2 bases and J 4 bases, with 11 bases left between them. This CDR3 spans 14 amino acids.

The rearrangement joins TRBV5-1 to TRBJ1-2; unclear D gene. This CDR3 comprises 12 residues. Germline V gene sequence: CDR1 SGHRS, CDR2 YFSETQ. Trimming took 0 bases from V and 8 from J, leaving 8 bases between them. DNA of the CDR3: TGCGCCAGCAGCTTGGTGTCGGAGGGCTACACCTTC. Its protein is CASSLVSEGYTF. Based on the CDR3 plus reference TRBV5-1 and TRBJ1-2, the full variable domain is KAGVTQTPRYLIKTRGQQVTLSCSPISGHRSVSWYQQTPGQGLQFLFEYFSETQRNKGNFPGRFSGRQFSNSRSEMNVSTLELGDSALYLCASSLVSEGYTFGSGTRLTVV.

About this clone: Its ends do not fully match the called genes, so a read error is possible. The V and J genes are TRBV5-6 and TRBJ2-6; the D gene is possibly TRBD2 (6 bases). The CDR3 covers 15 residues. Per the germline V gene, CDR1 is SGHDT and CDR2 is YYEEEE. The CDR3 spells CASSHGSSGANGLTF. The CDR3 nucleotides are TGTGCCAGCAGCCACGGGAGCTCTGGGGCCAACGGCCTGACTTTC.

The rearrangement uses TRBV18 and TRBJ1-1; a weak D match, TRBD1 (5 bases). V was clipped by 4 bases and J by 1 base, with 13 bases between them. The germline V gene has CDR1 KGHSH and CDR2 LQKENI. The CDR3 contains 15 residues. The CDR3 is CASSRFQDTNTEAFF. The CDR3 bases are TGTGCCAGCTCACGATTCCAGGACACGAACACTGAAGCTTTCTTT. Looking up the rest from reference TRBV18 and TRBJ1-1 gives the full variable domain: NAGVMQNPRHLVRRRGQEARLRCSPMKGHSHVYWYRQLPEEGLKFMVYLQKENIIDESGMPKERFSAEFPKEGPSILRIQQVVRGDSAAYFCASSRFQDTNTEAFFGQGTRLTVV.

As DNA, the CDR3 is TGTGCCAGCAGCTTGGACAGGACCTCCTACGAGCAGTACTTC. It encodes CASSLDRTSYEQYF. The rearrangement uses TRBV7-2 and TRBJ2-7; 7 nucleotides match TRBD1. Trimming cost V 3 bases and J 0 bases; bases outside gene matches: 2. The CDR3 spans 14 residues. Looked up from germline, CDR1 is SGHTA and CDR2 is FQGNSA.

The CDR3 coding sequence is TGTGCCAGCAGCCTAGGTCAGGGAACTCCCACCGGGGAGCTGTTTTTT. It translates to CASSLGQGTPTGELFF. This chain connects TRBV7-2 to TRBJ2-2; D possibly corresponds to TRBD1 (5 bases). CDR1 and CDR2 (germline): SGHTA, FQGNSA. Trimming cost V 5 bases and J 4 bases, with 17 bases left between them. The CDR3 is 16 amino acids.

A few counts support this clone. The chain has TRBV5-4 and TRBJ2-1; 14 bases line up with TRBD2. The CDR3 has 17 amino acids. Germline V gene lookup returns CDR1 SGHNT and CDR2 YYREEE (reference sequence). V trimming: 5 bases; J trimming: 2 bases; junction bases outside the gene matches: 6. In nucleotides, the CDR3 is TGTGCCAGCAGTGTGGGACTAGCGGGGGTAACCTACAATGAGCAGTTCTTC. This codes for CASSVGLAGVTYNEQFF.

V is TRBV27 and J is TRBJ2-6; D is perhaps TRBD1 (6 bases). The V and J ends lost 3 bases and 3 bases respectively, with 12 bases between them. The CDR3 has 16 residues. Looked up from germline, CDR1 is MNHEY and CDR2 is SMNVEV (reference sequence). CDR3 DNA sequence: TGTGCCAGCAGTTTTCAGGGGATAAATGGGGCCAACGTCCTGACTTTC. Amino acid sequence: CASSFQGINGANVLTF.

This chain joins TRBV6-1 and TRBJ1-5; 10 positions agree with TRBD1. The CDR3 is 14 residues long. V lost 6 bases and J lost 5; bases outside the gene matches: 4. Germline V gene data show CDR1 as MNHNS and CDR2 as SASEGT. For the CDR3, the DNA is TGTGCCAGCAGGGCCGGACAGGGGGATCAGCCCCAGCATTTT. Protein sequence: CASRAGQGDQPQHF.

This sequence joins TRBV5-1 and TRBJ2-1; D is perhaps TRBD2 (7 bases). Germline V gene lookup returns CDR1 SGHRS and CDR2 YFSETQ. The CDR3 is 14 residues long. The V and J ends lost 0 bases and 5 bases respectively, with 9 bases between them. CDR3 in DNA: TGCGCCAGCAGCTTGGAGGGGGGGAACAATGAGCAGTTCTTC. Translation: CASSLEGGNNEQFF.

The chain has TRBV2 and TRBJ2-1; 8 nucleotides agree with TRBD1. The germline gives CDR1 SNHLY, CDR2 FYNNEI. J was trimmed by 8 bases and V by 6 bases; bases with no gene match: 3. The CDR3 covers 12 residues. The CDR3 DNA is TGTGCCAGCAGGGAACAGGGGGATGAGCAGTTCTTC. The encoded protein is CASREQGDEQFF.

The chain carries TRBV7-6 and TRBJ1-5; maybe TRBD1 (5 bases). This CDR3 has 15 residues. V was cut by 2 bases and J by 3 bases, with 11 bases left in between. Germline V gives CDR1 SGHVS, CDR2 FNYEAQ. In DNA, the CDR3 is TGTGCCAGCAGCTTACGGTCGGGGGACAATCAGCCCCAGCATTTT. Translation gives CASSLRSGDNQPQHF.

The sample holds a few counts of this clone. V usage is TRBV30 and J usage is TRBJ1-1; D not resolved. Between the trimmed V and J ends, which lost 3 bases and 2 bases, there was a span of 10 bases. CDR3 length: 13 amino acids. The germline gives CDR1 GTSNPN, CDR2 SVGIG (reference sequence). The CDR3 loop is CAWRPVVNTEAFF. In nucleotides, the CDR3 is TGTGCCTGGAGACCGGTGGTAAACACTGAAGCTTTCTTT.

V and J are TRBV4-2 and TRBJ1-4; TRBD1 agrees at 7 bases. Germline CDR1 is LGHNA and CDR2 is YNFKEQ. The ends lost 4 bases at V and 3 bases at J; junction bases unmatched: 11. This CDR3 is built from 17 residues. The CDR3 here is CASSPGPDRMPNEKLFF. CDR3 bases: TGTGCCAGCAGCCCCGGACCGGACAGGATGCCTAATGAAAAACTGTTTTTT.

This rearrangement joins TRBV5-1 to TRBJ2-2; 11 nucleotides match TRBD2. V lost 0 bases to trimming and J lost 4 bases; unmatched junction nucleotides: 5. Germline CDR1 and CDR2: SGHRS and YFSETQ. The CDR3 sequence is 17 residues long. The CDR3 loop is CASSLASGRSVTGELFF. The CDR3, as DNA: TGCGCCAGCAGCTTGGCTAGCGGGAGGTCGGTCACCGGGGAGCTGTTTTTT. Complete variable domain (other parts from reference TRBV5-1 and TRBJ2-2): KAGVTQTPRYLIKTRGQQVTLSCSPISGHRSVSWYQQTPGQGLQFLFEYFSETQRNKGNFPGRFSGRQFSNSRSEMNVSTLELGDSALYLCASSLASGRSVTGELFFGEGSRLTVL.